A single T cell receptor (beta chain) is shown here with its context. The sample originates from a study of blood T cell repertoires in COVID-19. Authors' data handling: Amplification of reference gene primers provided the estimated nucleated cell counts. Clones were sequenced by immunoSEQ multiplex PCR, and TCRdb holds only the in-frame ones, with some missing. V, J and clone size derive from that table, while D and trimming were established from the DNA sequence. This sample yields a few hundred thousand clones, of which about 87% are seen a single time; about 7.1% belongs to the top ten. Trimming shortened V by 4 bases and J by 1 base, and 9 bases separated the two germline ends. This CDR3 region has 14 residues. Germline lookup yields CDR1 SGHTS and CDR2 YDEGEE.

This rearrangement joins TRBV5-8 to TRBJ1-3; D call uncertain. This TCR derives from a woman in her seventies with active or convalescent COVID-19. Material for sequencing was peripheral blood. As DNA, the CDR3 is TGTGCCAGCAGCAGGACTAAATCTGGAAACACCATATATTTT. Protein: CASSRTKSGNTIYF.